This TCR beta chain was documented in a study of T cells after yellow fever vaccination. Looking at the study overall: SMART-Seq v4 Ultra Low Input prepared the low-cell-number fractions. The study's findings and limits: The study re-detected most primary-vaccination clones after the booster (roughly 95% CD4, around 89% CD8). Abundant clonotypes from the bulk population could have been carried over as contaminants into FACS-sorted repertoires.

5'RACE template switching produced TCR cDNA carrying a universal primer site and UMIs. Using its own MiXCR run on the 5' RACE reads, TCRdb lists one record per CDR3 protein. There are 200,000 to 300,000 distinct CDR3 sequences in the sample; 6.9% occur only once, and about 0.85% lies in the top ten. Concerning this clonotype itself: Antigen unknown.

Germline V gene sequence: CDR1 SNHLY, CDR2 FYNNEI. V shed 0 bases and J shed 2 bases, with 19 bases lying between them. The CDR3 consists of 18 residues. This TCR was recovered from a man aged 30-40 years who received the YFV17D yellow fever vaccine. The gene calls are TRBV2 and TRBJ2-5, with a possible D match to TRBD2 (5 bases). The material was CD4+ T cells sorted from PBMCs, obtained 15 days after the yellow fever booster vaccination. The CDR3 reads CASSEASTVPRDQETQYF. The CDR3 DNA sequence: TGTGCCAGCAGTGAAGCGTCGACGGTGCCCCGGGATCAAGAGACCCAGTACTTC. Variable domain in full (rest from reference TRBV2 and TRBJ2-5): EPEVTQTPSHQVTQMGQEVILRCVPISNHLYFYWYRQILGQKVEFLVSFYNNEISEKSEIFDDQFSVERPDGSNFTLKIRSTKLEDSAMYFCASSEASTVPRDQETQYFGPGTRLLVL.